This T cell receptor (beta chain) was found in a study of CD8 T cells in ankylosing spondylitis. Study-level points and caveats: There was reportedly significant enrichment of clones that were disease-linked in matched ankylosing spondylitis synovial fluid. Seemingly distinctive of ankylosing spondylitis blood was a TCR beta motif formed by eight highly homologous variants. Peripheral blood samples showed relatively rare disease-linked clones, and these clones were CD8+. Several of the motif variants were reported before in synovial fluid and blood from reactive arthritis.

Each TCR beta library was made by quantitative 5'-RACE that incorporated molecular barcodes. A single record per CDR3 protein comes from TCRdb applying MiXCR to the 5' RACE reads. The sample consists of a few hundred thousand distinct CDR3 sequences, 12% of them appearing once. Germline lookup yields CDR1 DFQATT and CDR2 SNEGSKA (reference sequence). The CDR3 extends over 14 amino acids. The ends were cut back, 3 bases at V and 3 bases at J, with 12 bases in the middle. This clonotype has just a few counts. Its specificity is unknown. The receptor comes from a male donor with ankylosing spondylitis. The chain has TRBV20-1 and TRBJ2-1; maybe TRBD2 (5 bases). Specimen: blood, either unsorted or a sorted T cell fraction (not recorded which). CDR3 nucleotide sequence: TGCAGTGCTAGTGGTGCGGGCCTCTACAATGAGCAGTTCTTC. As protein: CSASGAGLYNEQFF.